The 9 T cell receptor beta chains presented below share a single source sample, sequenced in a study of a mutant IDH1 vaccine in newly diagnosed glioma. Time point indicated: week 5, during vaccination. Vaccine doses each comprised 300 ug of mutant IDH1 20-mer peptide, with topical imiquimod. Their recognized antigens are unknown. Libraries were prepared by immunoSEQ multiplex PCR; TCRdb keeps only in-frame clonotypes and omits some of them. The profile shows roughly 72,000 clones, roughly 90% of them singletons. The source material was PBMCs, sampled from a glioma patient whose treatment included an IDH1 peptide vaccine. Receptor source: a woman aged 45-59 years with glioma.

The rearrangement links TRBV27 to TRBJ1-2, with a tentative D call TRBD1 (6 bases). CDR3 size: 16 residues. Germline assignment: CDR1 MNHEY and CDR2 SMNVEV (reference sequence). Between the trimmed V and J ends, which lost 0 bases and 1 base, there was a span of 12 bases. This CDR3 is CASSLSAGVLNYGYTF. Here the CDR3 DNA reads TGTGCCAGCAGTTTATCGGCAGGGGTGCTTAACTATGGCTACACCTTC.

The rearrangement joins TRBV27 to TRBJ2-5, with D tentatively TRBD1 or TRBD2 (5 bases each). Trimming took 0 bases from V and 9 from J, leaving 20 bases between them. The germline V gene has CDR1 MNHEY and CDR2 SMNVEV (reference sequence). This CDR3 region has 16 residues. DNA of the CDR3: TGTGCCAGCAGTTTATCGGGGACCCTGGTCTCGATGTCCCAGTACTTC. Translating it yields CASSLSGTLVSMSQYF.

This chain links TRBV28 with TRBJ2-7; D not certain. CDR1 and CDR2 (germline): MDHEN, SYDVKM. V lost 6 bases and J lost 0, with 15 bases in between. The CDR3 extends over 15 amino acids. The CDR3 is CASSRTSANSYEQYF. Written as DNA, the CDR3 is TGTGCCAGCAGCCGAACAAGCGCAAACTCCTACGAGCAGTACTTC.

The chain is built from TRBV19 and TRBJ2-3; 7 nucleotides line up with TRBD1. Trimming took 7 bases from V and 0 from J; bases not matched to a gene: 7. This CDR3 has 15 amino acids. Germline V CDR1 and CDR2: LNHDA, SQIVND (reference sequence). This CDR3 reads CASTRQGPSTDTQYF. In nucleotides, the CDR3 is TGTGCCAGTACCCGACAGGGACCTAGCACAGATACGCAGTATTTT.

For the CDR3, the DNA is TGTGCCTGGAGACCCGGGAGGGCTCTCTACGAGCAGTACTTC. It codes for CAWRPGRALYEQYF. V is TRBV30 and J is TRBJ2-5; 8 bases fit TRBD2. TRBJ2-7 matches the DNA end more closely, so the J call is doubtful. Germline-derived CDR1 and CDR2 are GTSNPN and SVGIG (reference sequence). The CDR3 contains 14 residues.

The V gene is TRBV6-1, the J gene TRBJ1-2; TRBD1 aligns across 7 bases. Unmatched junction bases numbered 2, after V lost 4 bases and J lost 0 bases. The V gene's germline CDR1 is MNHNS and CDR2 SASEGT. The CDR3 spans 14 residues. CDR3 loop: CASSVDRTNYGYTF. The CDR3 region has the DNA TGTGCCAGCAGTGTGGACAGGACTAACTATGGCTACACCTTC.

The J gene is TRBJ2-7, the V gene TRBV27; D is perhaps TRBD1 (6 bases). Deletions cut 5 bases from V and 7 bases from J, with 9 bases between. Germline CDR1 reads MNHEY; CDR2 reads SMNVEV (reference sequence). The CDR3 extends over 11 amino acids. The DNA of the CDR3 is TGTGCCAGCAGTCGTAGGGGGGAGCAGTACTTC. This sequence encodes CASSRRGEQYF.

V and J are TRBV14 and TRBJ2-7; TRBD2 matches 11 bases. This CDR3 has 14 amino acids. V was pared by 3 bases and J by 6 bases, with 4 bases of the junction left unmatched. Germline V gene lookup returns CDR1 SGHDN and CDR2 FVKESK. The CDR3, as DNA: TGTGCCAGCAGCCAGGCTAGCGGGAGGATCGAGCAGTACTTC. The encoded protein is CASSQASGRIEQYF.

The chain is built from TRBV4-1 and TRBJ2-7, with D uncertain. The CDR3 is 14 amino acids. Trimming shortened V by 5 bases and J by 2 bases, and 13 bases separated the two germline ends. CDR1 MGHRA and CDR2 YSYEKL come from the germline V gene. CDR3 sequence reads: CASSKIGQTYEQYF. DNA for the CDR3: TGCGCCAGCAGCAAGATCGGGCAGACCTACGAGCAGTACTTC.